This record covers a single T cell receptor beta chain. The data derive from a study of T cells after somatic rescue of genetic block. Produced via immunoSEQ multiplex PCR; TCRdb's table is partial and in-frame only. The sample contains approximately 110,000 clones, just over 90% of which appear only once. CDR1 SGHVS and CDR2 FQNEAQ come from the germline V gene. The CDR3 sequence is 14 residues long. Trimming cost V 5 bases and J 8 bases, with 16 bases left between them. This clonotype originated in a woman younger than 30. The rearrangement links TRBV7-8 to TRBJ1-5; the D gene is possibly TRBD1 (6 bases). Sequenced sample: peripheral blood mononuclear cells (PBMCs). This CDR3 is CASSVQGRSKPQHF. The DNA of the CDR3 is TGTGCCAGCAGCGTCCAGGGGCGTAGTAAGCCCCAGCATTTT.